The source of this T cell receptor (beta chain) is a study of CD8+ T cells in alopecia areata. Whole-study results and caveats: Scalp samples also yield sequences of resident alphabeta T cells from normal skin. Lesional scalp, especially alopecia totalis/universalis, showed higher clonality than normal scalp.

About this clone itself: Antigen unknown.

Researchers took lesional scalp punch biopsies and peripheral blood from people who were alopecia areata patients. The germline CDR1 and CDR2 sequences are LNHNV and YYDKDF (reference sequence). The germline V and J ends were trimmed by 4 bases and 5 bases, with 11 bases remaining between them. This CDR3 spans 13 amino acids. In each case, RNA was isolated and then reverse transcribed into cDNA as the sequencing template. The repertoire was sequenced with immunoSEQ multiplex PCR; TCRdb's copy has only in-frame clones and lacks some. The table lists 150,000 or so clones, about 50% of them singletons. Material: CD8+ T cells sorted from blood, obtained at week 0. The chain joins TRBV15 to TRBJ2-5; D is possibly TRBD1 or TRBD2 (5 bases each). This receptor was obtained from a human donor with alopecia areata. CDR3 DNA: TGTGCCACCAGCAAGGGGTGGGAGGAGACCCAGTACTTC. This encodes CATSKGWEETQYF.